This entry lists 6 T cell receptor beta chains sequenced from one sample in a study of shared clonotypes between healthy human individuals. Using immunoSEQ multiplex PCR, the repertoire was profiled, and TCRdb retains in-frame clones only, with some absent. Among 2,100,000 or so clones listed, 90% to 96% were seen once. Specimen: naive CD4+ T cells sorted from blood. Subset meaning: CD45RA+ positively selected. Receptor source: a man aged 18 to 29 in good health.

CDR3 in amino acids: CASTPPGGSDTQYF. CDR3 DNA sequence: TGTGCCAGCACCCCGCCGGGGGGCTCAGATACGCAGTATTTT. The chain recombines TRBV9 with TRBJ2-3; D may be TRBD2 (7 bases). Between the trimmed V and J ends, which lost 6 bases and 4 bases, there was a span of 15 bases. The CDR3 contains 14 residues. The V gene's germline CDR1 is SGDLS and CDR2 YYNGEE.

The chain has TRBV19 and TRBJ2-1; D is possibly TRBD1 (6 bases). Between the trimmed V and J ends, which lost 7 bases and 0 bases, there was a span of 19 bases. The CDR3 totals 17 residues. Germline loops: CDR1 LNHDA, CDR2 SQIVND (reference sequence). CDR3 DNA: TGTGCCAGTACCCAGTGGACAGTCTCCAGCTCCTACAATGAGCAGTTCTTC. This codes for CASTQWTVSSSYNEQFF.

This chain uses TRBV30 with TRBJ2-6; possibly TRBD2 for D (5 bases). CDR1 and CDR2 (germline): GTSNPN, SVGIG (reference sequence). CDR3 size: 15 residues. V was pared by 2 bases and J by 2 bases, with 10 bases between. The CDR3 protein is CAWSRHGAGANVLTF. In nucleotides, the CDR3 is TGTGCCTGGAGTAGACACGGGGCTGGGGCCAACGTCCTGACTTTC.

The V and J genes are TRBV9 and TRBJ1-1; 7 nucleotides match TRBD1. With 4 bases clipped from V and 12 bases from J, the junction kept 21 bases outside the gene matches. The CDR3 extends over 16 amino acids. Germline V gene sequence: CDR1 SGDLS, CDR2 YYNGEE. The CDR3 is CASSRQSGGEVGASFF. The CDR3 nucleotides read TGTGCCAGCAGCAGACAATCAGGGGGTGAGGTGGGCGCGTCTTTCTTT.

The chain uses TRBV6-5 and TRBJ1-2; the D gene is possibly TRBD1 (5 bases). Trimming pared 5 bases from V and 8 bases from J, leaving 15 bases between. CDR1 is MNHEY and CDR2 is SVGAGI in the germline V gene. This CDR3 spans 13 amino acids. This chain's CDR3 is CASSLQALGGYTF. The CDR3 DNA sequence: TGTGCCAGCAGTCTACAGGCCCTCGGGGGCTACACCTTC.

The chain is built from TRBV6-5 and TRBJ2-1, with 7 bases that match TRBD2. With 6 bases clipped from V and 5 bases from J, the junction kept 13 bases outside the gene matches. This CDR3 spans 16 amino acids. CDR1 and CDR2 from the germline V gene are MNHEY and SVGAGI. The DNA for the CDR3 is TGTGCCAGCAGCTACCACCCTTTCCTAGCGGACAATGAGCAGTTCTTC. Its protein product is CASSYHPFLADNEQFF.